A selection of T cell receptor beta chains follows, all from one sample in a study of T-cell memory formation after mild COVID-19. Using its own MiXCR run on the 5' RACE reads, TCRdb lists one record per CDR3 protein. The data hold fewer than 700,000 distinct CDR3 sequences, with less than 25% observed a single time. The specimen sequenced was PBMCs or a T cell subset sorted from them (not recorded which). The source of these receptors is an adult woman who had mild COVID-19 (a few samples of this study predate the infection). Cell type and time point are not known. The CDR3 runs from the conserved cysteine through the conserved F or W. Each record gives: J gene, V gene, clone size, D gene, CDR3 DNA, CDR3 protein. D genes are given only for firm matches. Clone size, where shown, is once, few, many, or a class for clones that have expanded.

J gene: TRBJ2-5
V gene: TRBV20-1
clone size: NA
D gene: NA
CDR3 DNA: TGCAGTGCTAGTCAGATTTCCTACCAAGAGACCCAGTACTTC
CDR3 protein: CSASQISYQETQYF

J gene: TRBJ2-5
V gene: TRBV11-2
clone size: NA
D gene: NA
CDR3 DNA: TGTGCCAGCAGATCCATACGGGGGCTCCAAGAGACCCAGTACTTC
CDR3 protein: CASRSIRGLQETQYF

J gene: TRBJ2-5
V gene: TRBV3-1
clone size: once
D gene: NA
CDR3 DNA: TGTGCCAGCAGCCAGGTCTGGGAGACCCAGTACTTC
CDR3 protein: CASSQVWETQYF

J gene: TRBJ2-7
V gene: TRBV11-2
clone size: NA
D gene: NA
CDR3 DNA: TGTGCCAGCAGCCTGTTCCGGGGGGCGTCCTACGAGCAGTACTTC
CDR3 protein: CASSLFRGASYEQYF

J gene: TRBJ2-3
V gene: TRBV9
clone size: NA
D gene: TRBD2
CDR3 DNA: TGTGCCAGCAGCGGGTCGACTAGCGGGACACTAGATACGCAGTATTTT
CDR3 protein: CASSGSTSGTLDTQYF

J gene: TRBJ1-1
V gene: TRBV3-1
clone size: NA
D gene: NA
CDR3 DNA: TGTGCCAGCAGCCACTCTGGGAAAATGGGACAAGAAGCTTTCTTT
CDR3 protein: CASSHSGKMGQEAFF

J gene: TRBJ2-6
V gene: TRBV4-2
clone size: few
D gene: NA
CDR3 DNA: TGTGCCAGCAGCCAAGATGAGGCGTCCGGGGCCAACGTCCTGACTTTC
CDR3 protein: CASSQDEASGANVLTF

J gene: TRBJ2-3
V gene: TRBV7-9
clone size: few
D gene: NA
CDR3 DNA: TGTGCCAGCAGCAGTCTGGGGGCTCCTAGCACAGATACGCAGTATTTT
CDR3 protein: CASSSLGAPSTDTQYF

J gene: TRBJ1-1
V gene: TRBV20-1
clone size: few
D gene: NA
CDR3 DNA: TGCAGTGCTAGTAGGAGTAGCGGCCATAACACTGAAGCTTTCTTT
CDR3 protein: CSASRSSGHNTEAFF

J gene: TRBJ2-1
V gene: TRBV4-2
clone size: many
D gene: TRBD2
CDR3 DNA: TGTGCCAGCAGCCCGGGACTAGCAGAACACAATGAGCAGTTCTTC
CDR3 protein: CASSPGLAEHNEQFF

J gene: TRBJ2-3
V gene: TRBV7-2
clone size: many
D gene: NA
CDR3 DNA: TGTGCCAGCAGCTTAGTGGCGGCAGATACGCAGTATTTT
CDR3 protein: CASSLVAADTQYF

J gene: TRBJ2-3
V gene: TRBV7-2
clone size: few
D gene: TRBD2
CDR3 DNA: TGTGCCAGCAGCGCCCTAGCGGGGGGGCCGTTGGATACGCAGTATTTT
CDR3 protein: CASSALAGGPLDTQYF

J gene: TRBJ2-5
V gene: TRBV20-1
clone size: NA
D gene: NA
CDR3 DNA: TGCAGTGCTACGAGTGAAGTCCAAGAGACCCAGTACTTC
CDR3 protein: CSATSEVQETQYF

J gene: TRBJ1-1
V gene: TRBV5-1
clone size: many
D gene: NA
CDR3 DNA: TGTGCCAGCAGCTTGCAGGGTTCCACTGAAGCTTTCTTT
CDR3 protein: CASSLQGSTEAFF

J gene: TRBJ2-3
V gene: TRBV12-3/TRBV12-4
clone size: NA
D gene: TRBD2
CDR3 DNA: TGTGCTTGGCAGCCCAGCCGGCTAGCGGGGGGCACAGATACGCAGTATTTT
CDR3 protein: CAWQPSRLAGGTDTQYF

J gene: TRBJ2-1
V gene: TRBV7-3
clone size: NA
D gene: NA
CDR3 DNA: TGTGCCAGCAGCCAAGACACTGCTTCCTACAATGAGCAGTTCTTC
CDR3 protein: CASSQDTASYNEQFF

J gene: TRBJ1-5
V gene: TRBV7-3
clone size: once
D gene: NA
CDR3 DNA: TGTGCCAGCAGCTCCGAGACGGAAAATAGCAATCAGCCCCAGCATTTT
CDR3 protein: CASSSETENSNQPQHF

J gene: TRBJ2-7
V gene: TRBV3-1
clone size: NA
D gene: NA
CDR3 DNA: TGTGCCAGCAGCCAAGACTTGCTAGCTTCCTACGAGCAGTACTTC
CDR3 protein: CASSQDLLASYEQYF

J gene: TRBJ2-4
V gene: TRBV5-1
clone size: many
D gene: NA
CDR3 DNA: TGCGCCAGCAGCCCTGGACCACCGGAAAACATTCAGTACTTC
CDR3 protein: CASSPGPPENIQYF

J gene: TRBJ2-1
V gene: TRBV14
clone size: many
D gene: NA
CDR3 DNA: TGTGCCAGCAGCCTTCGGGGCAGTCGGCCCGAGCAGTTCTTC
CDR3 protein: CASSLRGSRPEQFF

J gene: TRBJ1-1
V gene: TRBV9
clone size: NA
D gene: NA
CDR3 DNA: TGTGCCAGTAACCCCGGACAGTTAAGCACTGAAGCTTTCTTT
CDR3 protein: CASNPGQLSTEAFF

J gene: TRBJ2-3
V gene: TRBV29-1
clone size: NA
D gene: TRBD1
CDR3 DNA: TGCAGCGTGGGGACAGGAGGCACAGATACGCAGTATTTT
CDR3 protein: CSVGTGGTDTQYF

J gene: TRBJ2-3
V gene: TRBV6-5
clone size: few
D gene: NA
CDR3 DNA: TGTGCCAGCAGAGCCCTACAGGGTCTGGCAGATACGCAGTATTTT
CDR3 protein: CASRALQGLADTQYF

J gene: TRBJ2-7
V gene: TRBV6-5
clone size: few
D gene: TRBD2
CDR3 DNA: TGTGCCAGCACCAGCTACCTAGCGGAAGGCCTCCTTGGGCAGTACTTC
CDR3 protein: CASTSYLAEGLLGQYF

J gene: TRBJ1-1
V gene: TRBV30
clone size: many
D gene: NA
CDR3 DNA: TGTGCCTGGAGTGCGGAAAACTGGGACCTTATCGGATTT
CDR3 protein: CAWSAENWDLIGF

J gene: TRBJ2-2
V gene: TRBV12-3/TRBV12-4
clone size: NA
D gene: NA
CDR3 DNA: TGTGCCAGCAGCCTGACAGAGAACGGGGAGCTGTTTTTT
CDR3 protein: CASSLTENGELFF

J gene: TRBJ2-7
V gene: TRBV20-1
clone size: NA
D gene: NA
CDR3 DNA: TGCAGTGCTATGGGCGGGCAGGGGACGGGCGAGCAGTACTTC
CDR3 protein: CSAMGGQGTGEQYF

J gene: TRBJ1-5
V gene: TRBV7-2
clone size: many
D gene: TRBD1
CDR3 DNA: TGTGCCAGCAGCCAAGGGACAGCTAATCAGCCCCAGCATTTT
CDR3 protein: CASSQGTANQPQHF

J gene: TRBJ1-5
V gene: TRBV2
clone size: NA
D gene: NA
CDR3 DNA: TGTGCCAGCAGCGACAGATTCAATCAGCCCCAGCATTTT
CDR3 protein: CASSDRFNQPQHF

J gene: TRBJ1-2
V gene: TRBV4-1
clone size: NA
D gene: TRBD1
CDR3 DNA: TGCGCCAGCAGCCAAGCCGAAACAGGGGGGAACTATGGCTACACCTTC
CDR3 protein: CASSQAETGGNYGYTF

J gene: TRBJ2-7
V gene: TRBV29-1
clone size: NA
D gene: NA
CDR3 DNA: TGCAGCGTTGAAGGAGGTACAGGTTACGAGCAGTACTTC
CDR3 protein: CSVEGGTGYEQYF

J gene: TRBJ2-1
V gene: TRBV29-1
clone size: NA
D gene: NA
CDR3 DNA: TGCAGCGTTGTGGGAACAGATTCCTCCTACAATGAGCAGTTCTTC
CDR3 protein: CSVVGTDSSYNEQFF

J gene: TRBJ2-1
V gene: TRBV6-5
clone size: NA
D gene: TRBD2
CDR3 DNA: TGTGCCAGCAGTTACTCCGGCGGGGGATTTTACAATGAGCAGTTCTTC
CDR3 protein: CASSYSGGGFYNEQFF

J gene: TRBJ1-2
V gene: TRBV20-1
clone size: many
D gene: NA
CDR3 DNA: TGCAGTGCTAGCGCCTCTACAGGGCGGTATGGCTACACCTTC
CDR3 protein: CSASASTGRYGYTF

J gene: TRBJ2-7
V gene: TRBV6-2/TRBV6-3
clone size: few
D gene: NA
CDR3 DNA: TGTGCCAGCAGGGGGAGGCGAGCGGCGGTCTACGAGCAGTACTTC
CDR3 protein: CASRGRRAAVYEQYF

J gene: TRBJ2-1
V gene: TRBV7-2
clone size: few
D gene: TRBD2
CDR3 DNA: TGTGCCAGCAGCTCCCGTAGCGGGAGTACCCATGAGCAGTTCTTC
CDR3 protein: CASSSRSGSTHEQFF

J gene: TRBJ2-1
V gene: TRBV7-3
clone size: NA
D gene: NA
CDR3 DNA: TGTGCCAGCAGCTCACCCGGGACGGGTAAGGGGCAGTTCTTC
CDR3 protein: CASSSPGTGKGQFF

J gene: TRBJ2-3
V gene: TRBV6-1
clone size: few
D gene: TRBD2
CDR3 DNA: TGTGCCAGCAGGCCCGGGGGACTAGCGGGGGGGCAGGGAGATACGCAGTATTTT
CDR3 protein: CASRPGGLAGGQGDTQYF

J gene: TRBJ1-4
V gene: TRBV29-1
clone size: few
D gene: NA
CDR3 DNA: TGCAGCGTTGAGGGGTTAACTAATGAAAAACTGTTTTTT
CDR3 protein: CSVEGLTNEKLFF

J gene: TRBJ2-7
V gene: TRBV29-1
clone size: few
D gene: NA
CDR3 DNA: TGCAGCGTTGTAAGTGGTACAGGGGGGGCCTACGAGCAGTACTTC
CDR3 protein: CSVVSGTGGAYEQYF

J gene: TRBJ2-3
V gene: TRBV5-8
clone size: NA
D gene: TRBD2
CDR3 DNA: TGTGCCAGCAGCGACTTACTAGCGGGGGCCGGTTCTCGCACAGATACGCAGTATTTT
CDR3 protein: CASSDLLAGAGSRTDTQYF

J gene: TRBJ2-7
V gene: TRBV25-1
clone size: few
D gene: NA
CDR3 DNA: TGTGCCAGTGGAACGGGGCGACCGCCATACGAGCAGTACTTC
CDR3 protein: CASGTGRPPYEQYF

J gene: TRBJ2-3
V gene: TRBV20-1
clone size: NA
D gene: NA
CDR3 DNA: TGCAGTGCTGGGCGGGACGCAGATACGCAGTATTTT
CDR3 protein: CSAGRDADTQYF

J gene: TRBJ2-7
V gene: TRBV5-6
clone size: NA
D gene: TRBD1
CDR3 DNA: TGTGCCAGCAGCGCGGGACAGGGGAACTACGAGCAGTACTTC
CDR3 protein: CASSAGQGNYEQYF

J gene: TRBJ2-4
V gene: TRBV4-3
clone size: NA
D gene: NA
CDR3 DNA: TGCGCCAGCAGCCAAGAGGACGGTTTGTTAGGGGGGCTAGCCAAAAACATTCAGTACTTC
CDR3 protein: CASSQEDGLLGGLAKNIQYF

J gene: TRBJ2-1
V gene: TRBV5-1
clone size: few
D gene: TRBD1
CDR3 DNA: TGCGCCAGCAGCACCGGGACAGGGATTCGCGATGAGCAGTTCTTC
CDR3 protein: CASSTGTGIRDEQFF

J gene: TRBJ2-7
V gene: TRBV7-9
clone size: NA
D gene: TRBD1
CDR3 DNA: TGTGCCAGCAGCTCGCCACAGGGGCCGTGGCAGTACTTC
CDR3 protein: CASSSPQGPWQYF

J gene: TRBJ2-7
V gene: TRBV7-9
clone size: NA
D gene: NA
CDR3 DNA: TGTGCCATTCACGAGACAGGTACCTACGAGCAGTACTTC
CDR3 protein: CAIHETGTYEQYF

J gene: TRBJ1-3
V gene: TRBV20-1
clone size: few
D gene: NA
CDR3 DNA: TGCAGTGCTACGAATCAGGGAATTGGAAACACCATATATTTT
CDR3 protein: CSATNQGIGNTIYF

J gene: TRBJ1-6
V gene: TRBV6-2/TRBV6-3
clone size: once
D gene: TRBD1
CDR3 DNA: TGTGCCAGCAGTTACGGTCCGACAGGGTCTGGATCACCCCTCCACTTT
CDR3 protein: CASSYGPTGSGSPLHF

J gene: TRBJ2-3
V gene: TRBV12-3/TRBV12-4
clone size: few
D gene: TRBD2
CDR3 DNA: TGTGCCAGCAGTTCCCAGCGGGGGGGCCGAGATACGCAGTATTTT
CDR3 protein: CASSSQRGGRDTQYF

J gene: TRBJ2-5
V gene: TRBV5-6
clone size: many
D gene: NA
CDR3 DNA: TGTGCCAGCAGCTTGGAATCCGGTGGGGCCCAAGAGACCCAGTACTTC
CDR3 protein: CASSLESGGAQETQYF

J gene: TRBJ2-7
V gene: TRBV7-6
clone size: NA
D gene: NA
CDR3 DNA: TGTGCCAGCAGCCCTCAGGCGGCGGGATCAACCTACGAGCAGTACTTC
CDR3 protein: CASSPQAAGSTYEQYF

J gene: TRBJ1-3
V gene: TRBV15
clone size: few
D gene: NA
CDR3 DNA: TGTGCCACCAGCAGCGCCACAGTCGGTGGAAACACCATATATTTT
CDR3 protein: CATSSATVGGNTIYF